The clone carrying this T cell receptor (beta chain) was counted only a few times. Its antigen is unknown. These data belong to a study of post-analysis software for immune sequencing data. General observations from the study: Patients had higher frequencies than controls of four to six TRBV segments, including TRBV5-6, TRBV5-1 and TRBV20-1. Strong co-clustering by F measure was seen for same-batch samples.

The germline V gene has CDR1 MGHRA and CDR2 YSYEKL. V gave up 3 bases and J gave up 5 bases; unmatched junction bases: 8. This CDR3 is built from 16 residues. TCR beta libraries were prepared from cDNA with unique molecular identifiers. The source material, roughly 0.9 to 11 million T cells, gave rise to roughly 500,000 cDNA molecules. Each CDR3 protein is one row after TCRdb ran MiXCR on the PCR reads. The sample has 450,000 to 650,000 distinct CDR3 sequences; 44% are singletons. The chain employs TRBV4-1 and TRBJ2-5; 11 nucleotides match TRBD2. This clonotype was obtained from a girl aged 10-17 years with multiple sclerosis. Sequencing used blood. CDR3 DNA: TGCGCCAGCAGCCAGGTCGGGACTAGCGGCTGGGAGACCCAGTACTTC. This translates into CASSQVGTSGWETQYF.